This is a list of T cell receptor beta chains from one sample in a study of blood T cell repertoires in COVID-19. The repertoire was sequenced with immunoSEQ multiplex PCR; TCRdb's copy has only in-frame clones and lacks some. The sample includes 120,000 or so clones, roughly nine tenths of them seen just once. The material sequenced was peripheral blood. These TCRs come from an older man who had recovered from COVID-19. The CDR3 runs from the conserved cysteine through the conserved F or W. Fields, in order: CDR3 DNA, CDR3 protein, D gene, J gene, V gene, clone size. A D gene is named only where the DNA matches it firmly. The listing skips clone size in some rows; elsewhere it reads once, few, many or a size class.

TGTGCCTGGGATTCCCGGAGGGGCGAGGGGGCGGATGAGCAGTACTTC CAWDSRRGEGADEQYF . TRBJ2-7 TRBV30 .
TGTGCCAGCAGTCCCCCGGGGGGGATCTACGAGCAGTACTTC CASSPPGGIYEQYF TRBD2 TRBJ2-7 TRBV28 once
TGTGCCAGTAGTACGTCAGCGGGGGCTGAGACCCAGTACTTC CASSTSAGAETQYF TRBD2 TRBJ2-5 TRBV19 .
TGTGCCAGCCGCAGGACGGCTAGCGCCCTTCTTTCTGAGCAGTTCTTC CASRRTASALLSEQFF . TRBJ2-1 TRBV27 .
TGCGCCAGCAGCCAAGATTTAACAGGGGGTTCACCCCTCCACTTT CASSQDLTGGSPLHF TRBD1 TRBJ1-6 TRBV4-3 .
TGTGCCACCATCCTCAGTAACTATGGCTACACCTTC CATILSNYGYTF . TRBJ1-2 TRBV2 .
TGTGCCTGGATATCGGGGGGCGAGCAGTACTTC CAWISGGEQYF TRBD2 TRBJ2-7 TRBV30 .
TGTGCCAGCAGTTTAACCAGGCTATATGGCTACACCTTC CASSLTRLYGYTF . TRBJ1-2 TRBV28 .
TGTGCCAGCAGCTTATTCGGTAGGGGTGAGCAGTTCTTC CASSLFGRGEQFF . TRBJ2-1 TRBV7-2 .
TGCGCCAGCAGCCAAGAGAACGGGAAACTGTTTTTT CASSQENGKLFF . TRBJ1-4 TRBV4-3 .
TGTGCCAGCAGTCCACTAAGGACAGGGGGCACCGGGGAGCTGTTTTTT CASSPLRTGGTGELFF TRBD1 TRBJ2-2 TRBV25-1 .
TGTGCCTGGAGTGTAAAGGCGGGTAGTGGGGGCTACACCTTC CAWSVKAGSGGYTF . TRBJ1-2 TRBV30 .
TGTGCCGTGCCTAGCTCCGGACTATACAATGAGCAGTTCTTC CAVPSSGLYNEQFF . TRBJ2-1 TRBV7-8 .
TGTGCCAGCAGGCGGACAGGGAATTCACCCCTCCACTTT CASRRTGNSPLHF TRBD1 TRBJ1-6 TRBV27 .
TGTGCCAGCAGGTACAGGGGAGGGAATCAGCCCCAGCATTTT CASRYRGGNQPQHF TRBD1 TRBJ1-5 TRBV6-6 .
TGTGCCAGCAGCTATGGCCCCCTAGCTAGCACAGATACGCAGTATTTT CASSYGPLASTDTQYF . TRBJ2-3 TRBV5-4 once
TGTGCCAGCAGCCAAAGGGGACAGGAATTGAACACTGAAGCTTTCTTT CASSQRGQELNTEAFF TRBD1 TRBJ1-1 TRBV2 .
TGTGCCAGCAGTTATTGTTGGCCTAGCGGGAGGGCTAAATCCTACGAGCAGTACTTC CASSYCWPSGRAKSYEQYF TRBD2 TRBJ2-7 TRBV6-9 .
TGTGCCAGCAAGAATCAGGGGCAGCCCCAGCATTTT CASKNQGQPQHF . TRBJ1-5 TRBV28 .
TGTGCCAGCCGTCGTGGGACAGGGGGGAGCGAGCAGTACTTC CASRRGTGGSEQYF TRBD1 TRBJ2-7 TRBV28 .
TGTGCCAGCTCACCACCGGGACAGAGATCCTACGAGCAGTACTTC CASSPPGQRSYEQYF TRBD1 TRBJ2-7 TRBV18 .
TGTGCCAGCAGTTTTTCTGGCAGGGGACCAAATACGCAGTATTTT CASSFSGRGPNTQYF . TRBJ2-3 TRBV28 .
TGTGCCATCAGTGCCAGGGGAAATGAGCAGTTCTTC CAISARGNEQFF . TRBJ2-1 TRBV10-3 .
TGTGCCAGCAGTTACAGGGTACAAAGGCCCCAGCATTTT CASSYRVQRPQHF . TRBJ1-5 TRBV12-3/TRBV12-4 .
TGTGCCACCAGCAGAGGGTTGACTAGCGGGAGTTACGAGCAGTACTTC CATSRGLTSGSYEQYF TRBD2 TRBJ2-7 TRBV15 .
TGTGCCAGCAGTGCAAGGACAGGGTTAAGCTATGGCTACACCTTC CASSARTGLSYGYTF TRBD1 TRBJ1-2 TRBV25-1 .
TGTGCCAGCACCACCAGGCTGACCGGGGAGCTGTTTTTT CASTTRLTGELFF . TRBJ2-2 TRBV2 .
TGTGCCAGCAGCTTAGACAGGAGACTCTCTGGAAACACCATATATTTT CASSLDRRLSGNTIYF . TRBJ1-3 TRBV7-7 .
TGCAGTGCTGGGACTAGCGGGAGGCAGTACTTC CSAGTSGRQYF TRBD2 TRBJ2-4 TRBV20-1 .
TGCAGCGTCAGCAGGGGATTGAATGAAAAACTGTTTTTT CSVSRGLNEKLFF . TRBJ1-4 TRBV29-1 .
TGTGCCAGTCAGGGTGGAAACATTCAGTACTTC CASQGGNIQYF . TRBJ2-4 TRBV2 once
TGTGCCAGTAGTATAGGGCCGGGACAGGGGGCCGGGGAGCTGTTTTTT CASSIGPGQGAGELFF TRBD1 TRBJ2-2 TRBV19 .
TGTGCCAGCAGCGTCGGGGGTTTTGGATACGAGCAGTACTTC CASSVGGFGYEQYF . TRBJ2-7 TRBV9 .
TGTGCCAGCAGTTATCCGACAGGGAAGGGAGCAGAGACCCAGTACTTC CASSYPTGKGAETQYF TRBD1 TRBJ2-5 TRBV28 few
TGCGCCAGCAGCCAAGTGACAGGGGATGGGGAGACCCAGTACTTC CASSQVTGDGETQYF TRBD1 TRBJ2-5 TRBV4-3 .
TGTGCCAGCAACCAGGGGCGAACCGGGGAGCTGTTTTTT CASNQGRTGELFF . TRBJ2-2 TRBV11-1 .
TGTGCCAGCAGTTACGTGCGAGGGAGCGGGGAGCTGTTTTTT CASSYVRGSGELFF . TRBJ2-2 TRBV6-5 .
TGTGCCAGCACTCTAGCAGGGGCGGGGGGTCGCACGGTTGACTATGGCTACACCTTC CASTLAGAGGRTVDYGYTF . TRBJ1-2 TRBV28 .
TGTGCCAGCAGCTTCGCCCGGGGGGGGGCTGGGGCCAACGTCCTGACTTTC CASSFARGGAGANVLTF TRBD2 TRBJ2-6 TRBV7-2 once
TGTGCCAGCAGCCCCCCCCCTGGCCTGAACACTGAAGCTTTCTTT CASSPPPGLNTEAFF . TRBJ1-1 TRBV5-8 .
TGCGCCAGCAGCCCGGGCCTAGCGGGGGGGTACGAGCAGTACTTC CASSPGLAGGYEQYF TRBD2 TRBJ2-7 TRBV5-1 .
TGTGCCAGCAGCCTGGGAGTTCTAGATGTAAACTTC CASSLGVLDVNF . TRBJ2-7 TRBV5-5 once
TGTGCCAGCAGCACCTGGGACAGAACCGGGGAGCTGTTTTTT CASSTWDRTGELFF . TRBJ2-2 TRBV21-1 .